This T cell receptor (beta chain) was captured by sequencing in a study of T cells in Graves' hyperthyroidism and ophthalmopathy. On the study more broadly: Upon initial diagnosis and before any treatment, peripheral blood was collected. Regarding the study as a whole: Stable hyperthyroidism was separated from ophthalmopathy by a model based on 13 V-J features.

This clonotype was recorded many times. Its antigen is unknown. CDR3 size: 14 residues. From germline, CDR1 is MNHNS and CDR2 SASEGT. V lost 6 bases, J lost 9 bases, and 8 bases stayed unmatched. TCR beta CDR3 regions were amplified from RNA transcripts. With the HTBI primer set, the TCR CDR3 went through a first round of RT-PCR. TCRdb re-analysed the multiplex PCR reads in MiXCR, keeping a single row per CDR3 protein. The sample consists of a few hundred thousand distinct CDR3 sequences, approximately 14% of them appearing once. This receptor was taken from a woman aged 25 to 45 with Graves' hyperthyroidism. This chain links TRBV6-1 with TRBJ2-1; 10 bases agree with TRBD1. The sample taken for sequencing was blood. The CDR3 protein is CASSLGQGVTEQFF. The DNA of the CDR3 is TGTGCCAGCAGCCTCGGACAGGGGGTAACTGAGCAGTTCTTC.